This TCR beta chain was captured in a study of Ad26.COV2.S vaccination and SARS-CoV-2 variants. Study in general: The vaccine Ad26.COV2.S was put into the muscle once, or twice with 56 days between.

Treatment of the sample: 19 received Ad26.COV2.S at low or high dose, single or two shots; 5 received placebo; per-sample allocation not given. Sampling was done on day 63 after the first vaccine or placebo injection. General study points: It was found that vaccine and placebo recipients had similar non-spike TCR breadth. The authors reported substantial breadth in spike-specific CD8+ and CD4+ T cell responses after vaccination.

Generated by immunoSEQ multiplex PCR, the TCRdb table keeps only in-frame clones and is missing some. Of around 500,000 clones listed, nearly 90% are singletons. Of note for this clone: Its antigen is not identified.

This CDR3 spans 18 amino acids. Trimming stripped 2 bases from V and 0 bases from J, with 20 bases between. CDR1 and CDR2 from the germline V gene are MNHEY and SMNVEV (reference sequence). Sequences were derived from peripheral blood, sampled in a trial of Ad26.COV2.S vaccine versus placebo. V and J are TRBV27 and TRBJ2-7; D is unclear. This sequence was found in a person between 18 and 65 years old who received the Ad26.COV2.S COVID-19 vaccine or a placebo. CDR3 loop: CASSLIGSGLLSSYEQYF. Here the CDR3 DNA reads TGTGCCAGCAGTTTAATTGGGTCTGGCCTTTTAAGCTCCTACGAGCAGTACTTC.